Included here is one TCR beta chain sequence, with context. The target antigen is unknown. The study ran its PCR with 60 Vbeta and 13 Jbeta primers. Only in-frame clones appear in the TCRdb table, and some are missing; sequencing was by immunoSEQ multiplex PCR. The sample consists of under 300,000 clones, under 80% of them appearing once. Sampled while nominally healthy, donors likely had unrecorded immune exposures. The data are from a study of cytomegalovirus exposure and HLA in healthy donors. Study-wide findings and caveats: DRB1 had the most TCR associations and HLA-C the fewest, a later analysis found, with rates varying by HLA locus.

Germline-derived CDR1 and CDR2 are LNHDA and SQIVND (reference sequence). V shed 7 bases and J 3 bases; nucleotides not matched to a gene: 11. This CDR3 is 15 amino acids long. Specimen: PBMCs. The chain links TRBV19 to TRBJ1-2, with 7 bases lining up with TRBD1. The sequence was obtained from a female donor in good health and CMV-seronegative. The CDR3 protein is CASNPSGTADYGYTF. CDR3 in DNA: TGTGCCAGTAACCCTTCCGGGACAGCTGACTATGGCTACACCTTC. Full variable domain (remainder filled in from reference TRBV19 and TRBJ1-2): DGGITQSPKYLFRKEGQNVTLSCEQNLNHDAMYWYRQDPGQGLRLIYYSQIVNDFQKGDIAEGYSVSREKKESFPLTVTSAQKNPTAFYLCASNPSGTADYGYTFGSGTRLTVV.